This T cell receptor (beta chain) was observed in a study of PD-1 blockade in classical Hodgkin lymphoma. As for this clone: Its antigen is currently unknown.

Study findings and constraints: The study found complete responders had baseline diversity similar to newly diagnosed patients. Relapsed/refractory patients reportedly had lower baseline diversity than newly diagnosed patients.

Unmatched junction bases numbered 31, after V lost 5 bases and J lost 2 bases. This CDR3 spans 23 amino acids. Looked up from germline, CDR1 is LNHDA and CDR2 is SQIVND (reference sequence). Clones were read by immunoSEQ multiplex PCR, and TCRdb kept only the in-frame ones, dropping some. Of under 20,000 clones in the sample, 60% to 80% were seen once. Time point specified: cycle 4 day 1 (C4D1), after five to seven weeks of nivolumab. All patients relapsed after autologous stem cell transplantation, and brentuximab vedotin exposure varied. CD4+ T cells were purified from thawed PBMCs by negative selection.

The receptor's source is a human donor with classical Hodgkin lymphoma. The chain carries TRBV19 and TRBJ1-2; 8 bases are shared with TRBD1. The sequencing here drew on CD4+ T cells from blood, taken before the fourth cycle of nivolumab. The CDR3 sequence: CASSSHHRSWFGQGPQSNYGYTF. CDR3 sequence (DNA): TGTGCCAGTAGTTCCCACCATCGGAGCTGGTTTGGACAGGGCCCCCAATCCAACTATGGCTACACCTTC.